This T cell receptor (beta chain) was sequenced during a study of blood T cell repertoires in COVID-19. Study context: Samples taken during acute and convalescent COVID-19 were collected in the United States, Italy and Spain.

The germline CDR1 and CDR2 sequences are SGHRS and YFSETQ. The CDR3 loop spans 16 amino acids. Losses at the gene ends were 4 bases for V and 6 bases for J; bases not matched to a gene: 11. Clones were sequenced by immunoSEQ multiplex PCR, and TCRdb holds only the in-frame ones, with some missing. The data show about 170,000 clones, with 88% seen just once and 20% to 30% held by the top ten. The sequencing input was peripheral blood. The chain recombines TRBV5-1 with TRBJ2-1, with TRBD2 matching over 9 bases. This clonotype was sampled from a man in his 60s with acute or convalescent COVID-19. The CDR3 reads CASSPTTGTSRNEQFF. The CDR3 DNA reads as TGCGCCAGCAGCCCGACCACCGGGACTAGCCGCAATGAGCAGTTCTTC. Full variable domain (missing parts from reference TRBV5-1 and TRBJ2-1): KAGVTQTPRYLIKTRGQQVTLSCSPISGHRSVSWYQQTPGQGLQFLFEYFSETQRNKGNFPGRFSGRQFSNSRSEMNVSTLELGDSALYLCASSPTTGTSRNEQFFGPGTRLTVL.